Here is one T cell receptor (beta chain) with its context. Antigen: not known. These data originate in a study of lymphopenia after photon versus proton radiotherapy. Study-level results: Post-nadir TCR diversity decline inversely tracked overall survival among those who died. Post-nadir diversity loss with photons came from oligoclonal expansion, particularly CD8+ Temra cells.

V lost 4 bases and J lost 2, with 13 bases in between. The CDR3 covers 14 residues. Germline V lookup: CDR1 SGDLS, CDR2 YYNGEE. Clones were sequenced by immunoSEQ multiplex PCR, and TCRdb holds only the in-frame ones, with some missing. The sample has more than 25,000 clones, under 85% seen once; the top ten hold 3.7%. The sequence came from a woman in her forties or fifties with pancreatic cancer. The chain links TRBV9 to TRBJ2-7; D is unresolved. This sample comprised peripheral blood, obtained from a patient treated with photon-based radiotherapy. This chain's CDR3 is CASSSPTGPYEQYF. The CDR3 coding sequence is TGTGCCAGCAGCAGCCCCACGGGCCCCTACGAGCAGTACTTC. Filled out from reference TRBV9 and TRBJ2-7, the complete variable domain reads DSGVTQTPKHLITATGQRVTLRCSPRSGDLSVYWYQQSLDQGLQFLIQYYNGEERAKGNILERFSAQQFPDLHSELNLSSLELGDSALYFCASSSPTGPYEQYFGPGTRLTVT.